The 11 T cell receptor beta chains below all came from one sample that was sequenced in a study of shared clonotypes between healthy human individuals. This table comes from immunoSEQ multiplex PCR, and its TCRdb copy is limited to in-frame clones, with some not included. Found here are around 2.5 million clones, roughly 93% of them singletons; the top ten hold approximately 0.35%. Input material: naive CD4+ T cells from PBMCs. As for subset: CD45RA+ positively selected. These receptors all come from a young man in good health. Some clones in this sample may be carry-over from other donors' samples.

V and J are TRBV4-2 and TRBJ2-2; TRBD1 matches 12 bases. The CDR3 sequence is 17 residues long. The germline CDR1 and CDR2 sequences are LGHNA and YNFKEQ. V dropped 3 bases and J dropped 4; count of bases not matched to a gene: 6. CDR3 sequence reads: CASSHVPGQGATGELFF. DNA of the CDR3: TGTGCCAGCAGCCATGTTCCGGGACAGGGGGCCACCGGGGAGCTGTTTTTT.

The rearrangement links TRBV11-3 to TRBJ2-2; possible D gene TRBD1, 6 bases. Trimming left V 5 bases short and J 6 bases short, with 16 bases between. Per germline, CDR1 SGHNT and CDR2 YENEEA. The CDR3 covers 15 residues. The CDR3 reads CASSQGRGPAGELFF. The DNA of the CDR3 is TGTGCCAGCAGCCAGGGCAGGGGCCCCGCCGGGGAGCTGTTTTTT.

The V call is TRBV7-9, the J call TRBJ2-5; D tentatively fits TRBD1 or TRBD2 (5 bases each). The CDR3 totals 15 residues. Germline V gives CDR1 SEHNR, CDR2 FQNEAQ (reference sequence). With 0 bases removed from V and 7 bases from J, the gap between germline ends came to 15 bases. CDR3 sequence: CASSLAGTPIGTQYF. The CDR3 DNA is TGTGCCAGCAGCTTAGCCGGGACCCCGATAGGGACCCAGTACTTC.

Of note for this clone: The sample has other DNA sequences that encode this CDR3 too. The CDR3 nucleotides are TGTGCCAGCAGTTCCCCAAGTGTCAGCTACGAGCAGTACTTC. Translation gives CASSSPSVSYEQYF. The chain couples TRBV28 to TRBJ2-7; D not certain. Germline V lookup: CDR1 MDHEN, CDR2 SYDVKM. V was clipped by 4 bases and J by 3 bases, with 13 bases between them. CDR3 length: 14 residues.

In regard to this clone: This sample also contains other DNA sequences that code for the same CDR3. The rearrangement joins TRBV2 to TRBJ2-2; D may be TRBD1 (5 bases). The CDR3 loop spans 14 amino acids. V lost 4 bases and J lost 4, with 10 bases in between. Germline CDR1 is SNHLY and CDR2 is FYNNEI. The CDR3 nucleotides are TGTGCCAGCAGTGTCCAGGGAAGCACCGGGGAGCTGTTTTTT. Its translation: CASSVQGSTGELFF.

The chain joins TRBV6-5 to TRBJ1-1; no clear D gene. The germline V gene encodes CDR1 MNHEY and CDR2 SVGAGI. The V end was cut by 2 bases, the J end by 1 base, with 8 bases between. This CDR3 comprises 14 residues. The CDR3 DNA reads TGTGCCAGCAGTTACCGTCGAACGAACACTGAAGCTTTCTTT. It encodes CASSYRRTNTEAFF.

The chain has TRBV28 and TRBJ1-1, with 7 positions matching TRBD1. V shed 7 bases, J shed 3 bases, and the junction held 11 bases outside the gene matches. CDR3 length: 15 residues. Germline CDR1 MDHEN, CDR2 SYDVKM. The CDR3 protein is CASIQPGQSDTEAFF. The DNA of the CDR3 is TGTGCCAGCATACAACCGGGACAGTCAGACACTGAAGCTTTCTTT.

The chain joins TRBV6-1 to TRBJ2-3, with D perhaps TRBD2 (7 bases). Deletions cut 0 bases from V and 7 bases from J, with 26 bases between. The germline V gene encodes CDR1 MNHNS and CDR2 SASEGT. CDR3 size: 19 residues. In DNA, the CDR3 is TGTGCCAGCAGTGAAGCGGTTGGGTCGGTGGGGGGGCGAATCAATACGCAGTATTTT. This translates into CASSEAVGSVGGRINTQYF.

The V and J genes are TRBV6-1 and TRBJ2-7, with D tentatively TRBD2 (5 bases). Germline-derived CDR1 and CDR2 are MNHNS and SASEGT. Trimming pared 10 bases from V and 0 bases from J, leaving 10 bases between. This CDR3 is 12 amino acids long. In DNA, the CDR3 is TGTGCCATAGCGTCCAACTCCTACGAGCAGTACTTC. Amino acid sequence: CAIASNSYEQYF.

J is TRBJ2-7 and V is TRBV11-2; unclear D gene. V gave up 4 bases and J gave up 4 bases, with 8 bases separating them. The CDR3 length is 12 residues. The germline gives CDR1 SGHAT, CDR2 FQNNGV. Here the CDR3 DNA reads TGTGCCAGCAGCTCCGAAGGGTACGAGCAGTACTTC. It specifies CASSSEGYEQYF.

The chain recombines TRBV11-2 with TRBJ1-1; D is ambiguous. CDR1 is SGHAT, CDR2 FQNNGV, per germline. This CDR3 comprises 14 residues. The V end was cut by 1 base, the J end by 3 bases, with 9 bases between. As DNA, the CDR3 is TGTGCCAGCAGCTTAGCTGCTGGGGACACTGAAGCTTTCTTT. Protein sequence: CASSLAAGDTEAFF.